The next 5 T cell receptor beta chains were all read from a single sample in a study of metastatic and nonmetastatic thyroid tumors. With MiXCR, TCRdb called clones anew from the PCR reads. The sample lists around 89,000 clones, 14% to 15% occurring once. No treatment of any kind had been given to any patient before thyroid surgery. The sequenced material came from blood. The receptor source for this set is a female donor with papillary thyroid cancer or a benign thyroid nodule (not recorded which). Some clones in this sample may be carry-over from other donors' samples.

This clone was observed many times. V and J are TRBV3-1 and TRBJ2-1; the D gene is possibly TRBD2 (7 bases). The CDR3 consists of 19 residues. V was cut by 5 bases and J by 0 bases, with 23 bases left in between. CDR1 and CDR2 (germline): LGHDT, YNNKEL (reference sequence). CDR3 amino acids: CASSFRGGGRSSSYNEQFF. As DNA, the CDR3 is TGTGCCAGCAGCTTCCGAGGGGGGGGACGTTCCAGCTCCTACAATGAGCAGTTCTTC.

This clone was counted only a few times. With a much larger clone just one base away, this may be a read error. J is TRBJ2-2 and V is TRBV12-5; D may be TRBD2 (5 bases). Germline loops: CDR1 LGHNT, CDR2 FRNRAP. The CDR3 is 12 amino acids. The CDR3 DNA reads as TGTGCTAGCCACTCCGACCTCGGGGAGCTGCTTTTT. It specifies CASHSDLGELLF.

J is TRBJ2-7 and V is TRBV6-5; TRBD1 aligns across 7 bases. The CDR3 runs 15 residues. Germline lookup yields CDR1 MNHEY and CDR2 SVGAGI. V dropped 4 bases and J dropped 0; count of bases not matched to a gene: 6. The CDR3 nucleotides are TGTGCCAGCAGTTCTGACAGGGCCATCTCCTACGAGCAGTACTTC. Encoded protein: CASSSDRAISYEQYF.

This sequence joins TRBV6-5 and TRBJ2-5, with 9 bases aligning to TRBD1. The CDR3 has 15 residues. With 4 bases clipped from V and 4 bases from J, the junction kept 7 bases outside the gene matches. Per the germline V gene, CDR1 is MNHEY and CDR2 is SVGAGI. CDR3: CASSLDRGIGETQYF. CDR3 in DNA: TGTGCCAGCAGTTTGGACAGGGGAATTGGAGAGACCCAGTACTTC.

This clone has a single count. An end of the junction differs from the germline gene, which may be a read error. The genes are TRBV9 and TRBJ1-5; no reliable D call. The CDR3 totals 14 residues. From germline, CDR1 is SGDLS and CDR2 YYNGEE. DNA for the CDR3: TGTGCCAGCAGCGCGGGATATAGCAATAAGCCCCAGCATTTT. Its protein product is CASSAGYSNKPQHF.